This is a list of T cell receptor beta chains from one sample in a study of shared clonotypes between healthy human individuals. Here immunoSEQ multiplex PCR was the method, and the copy in TCRdb shows in-frame clones only, minus some. The sample lists about 2.4 million clones; roughly 93% were seen once. Sequencing was carried out using naive CD4+ T cells from PBMCs. These receptors all come from a man aged 18 to 30 in good health. Some clones in this sample may be carry-over from other donors' samples. Each CDR3 is given with its conserved first and last residue. D genes are given only for firm matches.

D gene: .
J gene: TRBJ1-4
V gene: TRBV5-1
CDR3 length: 15
CDR3 protein: CASSLDRPTNEKLFF

D gene: .
J gene: TRBJ1-2
V gene: TRBV9
CDR3 length: 12
CDR3 protein: CASSVGVYGYTF

D gene: TRBD1
J gene: TRBJ2-5
V gene: TRBV29-1
CDR3 length: 14
CDR3 protein: CSVARTGGKETQYF

D gene: .
J gene: TRBJ1-5
V gene: TRBV4-1
CDR3 length: 17
CDR3 protein: CASSQDPLTIGARAQHF

D gene: .
J gene: TRBJ1-5
V gene: TRBV28
CDR3 length: 13
CDR3 protein: CASSSGGNQPQHF

D gene: TRBD1
J gene: TRBJ2-2
V gene: TRBV6-1
CDR3 length: 13
CDR3 protein: CASRSQGVRELFF

D gene: .
J gene: TRBJ2-2
V gene: TRBV9
CDR3 length: 18
CDR3 protein: CASSVADSWGRSTGELFF

D gene: TRBD1
J gene: TRBJ2-7
V gene: TRBV27
CDR3 length: 14
CDR3 protein: CASSSPGQGSEQYF

D gene: TRBD1
J gene: TRBJ2-5
V gene: TRBV7-9
CDR3 length: 14
CDR3 protein: CASSPGQVQETQYF

D gene: .
J gene: TRBJ2-2
V gene: TRBV9
CDR3 length: 15
CDR3 protein: CASSVVGGNTGELFF

D gene: .
J gene: TRBJ1-1
V gene: TRBV28
CDR3 length: 14
CDR3 protein: CASSQPTLDTEAFF

D gene: .
J gene: TRBJ2-7
V gene: TRBV19
CDR3 length: 14
CDR3 protein: CASSITGQSYEQYF

D gene: TRBD1
J gene: TRBJ1-2
V gene: TRBV6-1
CDR3 length: 13
CDR3 protein: CASRTGAHYGYTF

D gene: .
J gene: TRBJ2-5
V gene: TRBV5-1
CDR3 length: 16
CDR3 protein: CASSLRPGRLQETQYF

D gene: .
J gene: TRBJ2-1
V gene: TRBV5-1
CDR3 length: 16
CDR3 protein: CASSLRQGGSYNEQFF

D gene: .
J gene: TRBJ2-2
V gene: TRBV28
CDR3 length: 15
CDR3 protein: CASSPPQATTRELFF

D gene: TRBD2
J gene: TRBJ2-7
V gene: TRBV28
CDR3 length: 15
CDR3 protein: CASSGLADRSYEQYF

D gene: .
J gene: TRBJ2-5
V gene: TRBV5-1
CDR3 length: 14
CDR3 protein: CASSRVGLGETQYF

D gene: .
J gene: TRBJ2-2
V gene: TRBV27
CDR3 length: 14
CDR3 protein: CASKNPSSAGELFF

D gene: .
J gene: TRBJ1-2
V gene: TRBV27
CDR3 length: 11
CDR3 protein: CASSRGYGYTF

D gene: .
J gene: TRBJ1-4
V gene: TRBV5-8
CDR3 length: 9
CDR3 protein: CASSSKLFF

D gene: .
J gene: TRBJ1-6
V gene: TRBV5-1
CDR3 length: 14
CDR3 protein: CASKITGPQGPLHF

D gene: TRBD1
J gene: TRBJ1-4
V gene: TRBV4-1
CDR3 length: 14
CDR3 protein: CASSQLTGGRKLFF

D gene: .
J gene: TRBJ2-5
V gene: TRBV27
CDR3 length: 13
CDR3 protein: CASSLTDQETQYF

D gene: TRBD2
J gene: TRBJ2-1
V gene: TRBV18
CDR3 length: 15
CDR3 protein: CASSILAGIHGEQFF

D gene: .
J gene: TRBJ1-4
V gene: TRBV28
CDR3 length: 14
CDR3 protein: CASSLDNPNEKLFF

D gene: TRBD1
J gene: TRBJ2-5
V gene: TRBV4-1
CDR3 length: 16
CDR3 protein: CASSLDSGQLQETQYF